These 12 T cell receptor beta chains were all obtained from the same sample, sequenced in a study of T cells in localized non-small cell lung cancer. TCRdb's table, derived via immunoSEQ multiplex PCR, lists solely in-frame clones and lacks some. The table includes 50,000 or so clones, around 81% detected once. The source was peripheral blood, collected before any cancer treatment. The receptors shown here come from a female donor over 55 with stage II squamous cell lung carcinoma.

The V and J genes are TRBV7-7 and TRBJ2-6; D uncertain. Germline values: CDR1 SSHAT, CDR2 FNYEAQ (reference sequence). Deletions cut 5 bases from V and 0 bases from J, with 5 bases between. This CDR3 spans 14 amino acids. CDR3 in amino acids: CASSRNSGANVLTF. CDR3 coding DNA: TGTGCCAGCAGCCGGAACTCTGGGGCCAACGTCCTGACTTTC.

The CDR3 is CASSTSWTVYGYTF. The CDR3 DNA reads as TGTGCCAGTAGTACCTCATGGACAGTCTATGGCTACACCTTC. V and J are TRBV19 and TRBJ1-2, with a weak D call TRBD1 (6 bases). This CDR3 is 14 amino acids long. The V end was cut by 4 bases, the J end by 4 bases, with 13 bases between. Germline lookup yields CDR1 LNHDA and CDR2 SQIVND (reference sequence).

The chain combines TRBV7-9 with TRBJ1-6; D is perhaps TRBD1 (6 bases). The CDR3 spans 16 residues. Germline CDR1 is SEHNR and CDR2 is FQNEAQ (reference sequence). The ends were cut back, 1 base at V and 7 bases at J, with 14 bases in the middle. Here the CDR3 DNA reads TGTGCCAGCAGCTTAGGTCAGGGGTTTACCAATTCACCCCTCCACTTT. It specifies CASSLGQGFTNSPLHF.

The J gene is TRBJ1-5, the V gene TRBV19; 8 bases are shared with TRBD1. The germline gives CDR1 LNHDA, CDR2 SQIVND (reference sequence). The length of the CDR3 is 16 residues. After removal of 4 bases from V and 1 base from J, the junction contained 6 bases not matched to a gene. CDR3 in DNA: TGTGCCAGTAGTACTGGGACAGGAGTAAGCAATCAGCCCCAGCATTTT. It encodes CASSTGTGVSNQPQHF. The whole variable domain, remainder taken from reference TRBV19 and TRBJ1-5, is DGGITQSPKYLFRKEGQNVTLSCEQNLNHDAMYWYRQDPGQGLRLIYYSQIVNDFQKGDIAEGYSVSREKKESFPLTVTSAQKNPTAFYLCASSTGTGVSNQPQHFGDGTRLSIL.

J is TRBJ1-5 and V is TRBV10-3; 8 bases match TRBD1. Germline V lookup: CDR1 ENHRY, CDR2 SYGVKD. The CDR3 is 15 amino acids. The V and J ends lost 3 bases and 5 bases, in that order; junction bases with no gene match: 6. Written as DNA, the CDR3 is TGTGCCATCAGTGATGGACAGGGTGGGTATCAGCCCCAGCATTTT. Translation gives CAISDGQGGYQPQHF.

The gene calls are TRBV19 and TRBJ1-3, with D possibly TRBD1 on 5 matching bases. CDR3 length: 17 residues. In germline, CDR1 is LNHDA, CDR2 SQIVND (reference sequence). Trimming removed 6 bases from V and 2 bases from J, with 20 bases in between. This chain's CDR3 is CASSRLGDWAAGNTIYF. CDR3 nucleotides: TGTGCCAGTAGCCGGCTTGGGGACTGGGCAGCTGGAAACACCATATATTTT.

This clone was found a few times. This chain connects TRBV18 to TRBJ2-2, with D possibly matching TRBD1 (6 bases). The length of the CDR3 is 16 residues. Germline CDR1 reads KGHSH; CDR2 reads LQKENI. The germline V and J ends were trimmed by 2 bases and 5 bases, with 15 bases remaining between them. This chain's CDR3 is CASSPRSQGPTGELFF. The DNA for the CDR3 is TGTGCCAGCTCACCAAGGTCACAGGGCCCTACCGGGGAGCTGTTTTTT. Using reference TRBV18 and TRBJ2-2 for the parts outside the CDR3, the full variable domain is NAGVMQNPRHLVRRRGQEARLRCSPMKGHSHVYWYRQLPEEGLKFMVYLQKENIIDESGMPKERFSAEFPKEGPSILRIQQVVRGDSAAYFCASSPRSQGPTGELFFGEGSRLTVL.

CDR3 nucleotides: TGTGCCAGCAGCCCTCGTGGGGGGTTTGATGAGCAGTTCTTC. Encoded protein: CASSPRGGFDEQFF. This chain joins TRBV11-2 and TRBJ2-1; a possible D gene is TRBD2 (6 bases). Trimming took 5 bases from V and 8 from J, leaving 16 bases between them. The length of the CDR3 is 14 residues. Germline V gives CDR1 SGHAT, CDR2 FQNNGV.

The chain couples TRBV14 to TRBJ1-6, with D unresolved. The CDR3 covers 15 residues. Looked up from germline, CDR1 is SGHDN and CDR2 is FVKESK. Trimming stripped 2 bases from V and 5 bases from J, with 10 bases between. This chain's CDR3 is CASSQTRTDNSPLHF. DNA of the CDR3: TGTGCCAGCAGCCAAACGCGAACTGATAATTCACCCCTCCACTTT.

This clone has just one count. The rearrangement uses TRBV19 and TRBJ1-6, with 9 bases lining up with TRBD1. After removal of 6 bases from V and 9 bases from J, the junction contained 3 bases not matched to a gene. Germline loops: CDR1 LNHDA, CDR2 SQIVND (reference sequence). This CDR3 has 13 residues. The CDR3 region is CASRDRGGSPLHF. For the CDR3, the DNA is TGTGCCAGTAGGGACAGGGGAGGTTCACCCCTCCACTTT.

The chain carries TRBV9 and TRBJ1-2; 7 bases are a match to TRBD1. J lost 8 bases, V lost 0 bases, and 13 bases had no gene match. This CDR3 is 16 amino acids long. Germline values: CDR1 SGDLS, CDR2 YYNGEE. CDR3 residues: CASSVASTTGPGGYTF. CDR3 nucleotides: TGTGCCAGCAGCGTAGCCTCAACGACAGGGCCAGGCGGCTACACCTTC.

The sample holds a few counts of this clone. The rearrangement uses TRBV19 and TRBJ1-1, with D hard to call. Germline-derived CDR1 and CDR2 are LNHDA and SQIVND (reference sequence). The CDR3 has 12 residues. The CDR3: CATILGNTEAFF. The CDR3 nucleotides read TGTGCAACCATCCTCGGGAACACTGAAGCTTTCTTT.